This T cell receptor (beta chain) was recorded in a study of blood T cell repertoires in COVID-19. Study-wide background: The samples span acute and convalescent COVID-19 from the United States, Italy and Spain. In each case, the material was cDNA or gDNA derived from T cells, B-cell-depleted T cells, or PBMCs.

Seattle-derived patients entered the study during active infection and were followed longitudinally. Using immunoSEQ multiplex PCR, the repertoire was profiled, and TCRdb retains in-frame clones only, with some absent. The table shows about 240,000 clones, with over 90% occurring only once. The CDR3 runs to 11 residues. Germline loops: CDR1 SEHNR, CDR2 FQNEAQ (reference sequence). Sequenced material: peripheral blood. The chain couples TRBV7-9 to TRBJ2-1; TRBD2 agrees at 8 bases. The clonotype comes from a man younger than 40 with COVID-19, enrolled during active disease. This CDR3 reads CGGGRDDEQFF. CDR3 DNA sequence: TGTGGCGGGGGGCGCGACGATGAGCAGTTCTTC.